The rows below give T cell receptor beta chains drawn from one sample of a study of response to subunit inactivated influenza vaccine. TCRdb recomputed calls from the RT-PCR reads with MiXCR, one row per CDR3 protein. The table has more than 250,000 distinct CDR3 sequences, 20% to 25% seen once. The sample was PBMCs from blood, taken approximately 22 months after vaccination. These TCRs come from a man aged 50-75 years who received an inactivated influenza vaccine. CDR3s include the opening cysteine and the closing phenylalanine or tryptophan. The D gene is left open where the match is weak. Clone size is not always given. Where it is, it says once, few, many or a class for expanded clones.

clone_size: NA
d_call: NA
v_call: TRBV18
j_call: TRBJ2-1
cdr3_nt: TGTGCCAGCTCACCCCGGGCTAGCGATAATGAGCAGTTCTTC
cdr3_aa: CASSPRASDNEQFF

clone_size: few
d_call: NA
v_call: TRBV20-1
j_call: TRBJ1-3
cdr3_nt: TGCAGTGCTAGTTGGGAAACAGGGTACTCTGGAAACACCATATATTTT
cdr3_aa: CSASWETGYSGNTIYF

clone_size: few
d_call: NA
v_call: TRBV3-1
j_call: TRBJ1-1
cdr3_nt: TGTGCCAGCAGCGGGAGTAGTGAAGCTTTCTTT
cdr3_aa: CASSGSSEAFF

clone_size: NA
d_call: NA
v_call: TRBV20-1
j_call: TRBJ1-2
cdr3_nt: TGCAGTGCTGCCCGGGAGGGCTATGGCTACACCTTC
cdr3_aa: CSAAREGYGYTF

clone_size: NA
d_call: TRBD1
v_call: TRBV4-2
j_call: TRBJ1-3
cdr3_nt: TGTGCCAGCAGCCAAGGACCGACAGGGAGTTCCATCTCTGGAAACACCATATATTTT
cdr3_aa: CASSQGPTGSSISGNTIYF

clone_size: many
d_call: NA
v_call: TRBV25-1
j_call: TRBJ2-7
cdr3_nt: TGTGCCAGCAGTGAAGGGGCCAGATACGAGCAGTACTTC
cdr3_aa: CASSEGARYEQYF

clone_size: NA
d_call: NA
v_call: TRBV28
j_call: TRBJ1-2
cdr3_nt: TGTGCCACCTTTAAACAGGGAAGGGTTGGGACTAACTATGGCTACACCTTC
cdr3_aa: CATFKQGRVGTNYGYTF

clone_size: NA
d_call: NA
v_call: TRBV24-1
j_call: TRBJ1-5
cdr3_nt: TGTGCCACCAGTTTGAGCTCCGCAGGTAATCAGCCCCAGCATTTT
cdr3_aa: CATSLSSAGNQPQHF

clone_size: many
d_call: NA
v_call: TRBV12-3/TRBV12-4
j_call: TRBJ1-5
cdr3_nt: TGTGCCAGCAGACAGGGAATCTATAGCAATCAGCCCCAGCATTTT
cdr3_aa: CASRQGIYSNQPQHF

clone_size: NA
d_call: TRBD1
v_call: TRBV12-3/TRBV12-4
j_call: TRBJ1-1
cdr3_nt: TGTGCCAGCAGTGGTCATGGGACAGGAAACACTGAAGCTTTCTTT
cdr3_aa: CASSGHGTGNTEAFF

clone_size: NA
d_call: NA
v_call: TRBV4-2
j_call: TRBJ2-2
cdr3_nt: TGTGCCAGCAGCCAAGATGTAGGGGCCTACACCGGGGAGCTGTTTTTT
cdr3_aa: CASSQDVGAYTGELFF

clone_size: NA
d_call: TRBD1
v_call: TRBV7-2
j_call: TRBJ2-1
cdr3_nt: TGTGCCAGCAGCTTGTGGGACAGTAACAATGAGCAGTTCTTC
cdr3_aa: CASSLWDSNNEQFF

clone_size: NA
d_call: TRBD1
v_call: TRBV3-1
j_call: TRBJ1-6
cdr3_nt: TGTGCCAGCAGCCGCCGACAGGGAATAAGCTCACCCCTCCACTTT
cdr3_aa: CASSRRQGISSPLHF